A selection of T cell receptor beta chains follows, all from one sample in a study of CD8+CD57+ T cells in acquired aplastic anemia. Using its own MiXCR run on the reads, TCRdb lists one record per CDR3 protein. In the table there are fewer than 200,000 distinct CDR3 sequences, about half of which are singletons. The specimen was sorted CD4+, CD8+, or CD8+CD57+ T cells (not recorded which) from PBMCs. The receptor set was obtained from a human donor with aplastic anemia. CDR3s include the opening cysteine and the closing phenylalanine or tryptophan. The D gene is left open where the match is weak. Expanded clones get a size class; other rows say once, few or many, or leave the size out.

v_gene,d_gene,abundance,j_gene,CDR3nt,CDR3aa
TRBV7-3,-,-,TRBJ2-5,TGTGCCAGCAGCCCAATTAGGGGCAGCCAAGAGACCCAGTACTTC,CASSPIRGSQETQYF
TRBV29-1,TRBD1,-,TRBJ1-5,TGCAGCGTGGCCCGGGACAGAAATCAGCCCCAGCATTTT,CSVARDRNQPQHF
TRBV10-3,-,many,TRBJ2-1,TGTGCCACCTCCCCCCGAGGGGGCTACAATGAGCAGTTCTTC,CATSPRGGYNEQFF
TRBV20-1,-,-,TRBJ1-2,TGCAGTGCTAGATCAGCAGGGCTTAACTATGGCTACACCTTC,CSARSAGLNYGYTF
TRBV10-3,TRBD1,-,TRBJ2-2,TGTGCCAGCAGTGACTTAGGGACAGGGAACACCGGGGAGCTGTTTTTT,CASSDLGTGNTGELFF
TRBV19,TRBD1,once,TRBJ2-5,TGTGCCAGTAGTATGGGGACAGGGGGTTTGGAGACCCAGTACTTC,CASSMGTGGLETQYF
TRBV7-9,TRBD1,many,TRBJ2-1,TGTGCCAGCAGCCGACAGGGCGGTGAGCAGTTCTTC,CASSRQGGEQFF
TRBV5-4,TRBD1,-,TRBJ1-2,TGTGCCAGCAGCCCGGGACAGGGAGGCTATGGCTACACCTTC,CASSPGQGGYGYTF
TRBV7-7,-,-,TRBJ2-7,TGTGCTAGCAGCCAATTAGCTAGTGAGCAGTACTTC,CASSQLASEQYF
TRBV3-1,-,-,TRBJ2-3,TGTGCCAGCAGCCAAGAACTTGGGGATACGCAGTATTTT,CASSQELGDTQYF
TRBV20-1,-,few,TRBJ2-3,TGCAGTGCTAGTTACTGGGGGGCCGACACAGATACGCAGTATTTT,CSASYWGADTDTQYF
TRBV2,-,-,TRBJ2-3,TGTGCCAGCAGTGGGGGTAGCGGTTACGACCTCACAGATACGCAGTATTTT,CASSGGSGYDLTDTQYF
TRBV2,-,-,TRBJ1-1,TGTGCCAGCAGTGACGGGGGTAACACTGAAGCTTTCTTT,CASSDGGNTEAFF
TRBV4-1,TRBD1,many,TRBJ1-5,TGCGCCAGCAGCCTTTACCCGGACAGGGACGGTGAGCCCCAGCATTTT,CASSLYPDRDGEPQHF
TRBV5-1,-,-,TRBJ2-7,TGCGCCAGCGGCCTGAGAACGACAGACTTTGACGAGCAGTACTTC,CASGLRTTDFDEQYF
TRBV2,TRBD1,-,TRBJ2-7,TGCGCCAGCAGTTGGGGACAGGGGGCGGCCTACAAGCAGTACTTC,CASSWGQGAAYKQYF
TRBV4-1,TRBD1,few,TRBJ1-5,TGCGCCAGCAGCCAGGGTACGGGGACAGGGTTTTTGAGTCAGCCCCAGCATTTT,CASSQGTGTGFLSQPQHF
TRBV9,TRBD1,-,TRBJ1-6,TGTGCCAGCAGCGTAGACGGGACAGGGAACCATAATTCACCCCTCCACTTT,CASSVDGTGNHNSPLHF
TRBV3-1,TRBD1,-,TRBJ1-2,TGTGCCAGCAGCCAAGGGCCAGGACAGGGCTCATGGGGCTACACCTTC,CASSQGPGQGSWGYTF
TRBV18,-,-,TRBJ2-5,TGTGCCAGCTCACCACCGAACCAAGAGACCCAGTACTTC,CASSPPNQETQYF
TRBV7-2,-,few,TRBJ1-2,TGTGCCGGCAGCCCTGGGGCAGGGAAGGACTATGGCTACACCTTC,CAGSPGAGKDYGYTF
TRBV24-1,TRBD1,once,TRBJ1-6,TGTGCCACCAGTGTCCTACAGGGACAGGGGGATTCACCCCTCCACTTT,CATSVLQGQGDSPLHF
TRBV2,TRBD1,many,TRBJ1-5,TGTGCCAGCAGTGAGGACAGGGGGGTTCAGCCCCAGCATTTT,CASSEDRGVQPQHF
TRBV24-1,TRBD2,many,TRBJ2-2,TGTGCCACCAGTGATACTCCGCGGGGGGGCGAGACCGGGGAGCTGTTTTTT,CATSDTPRGGETGELFF
TRBV20-1,TRBD1,-,TRBJ2-1,TGCAGTGCTAGAGATTCGACAGGGGAAAATGAGCAGTTCTTC,CSARDSTGENEQFF
TRBV19,-,many,TRBJ1-2,TGTGCCAGTAGTAACCCGCTCTATGGCTACACCTTC,CASSNPLYGYTF
TRBV29-1,TRBD2,few,TRBJ2-1,TGCAGCGTTGCAAGCGGGAGCTCCTACAATGAGCAGTTCTTC,CSVASGSSYNEQFF
TRBV12-3/TRBV12-4,TRBD1,-,TRBJ2-7,TGTGCCAGCAGTTTCCTGCGCAGGGACAGTCTCGAGCAGTACTTC,CASSFLRRDSLEQYF
TRBV20-1,TRBD2,many,TRBJ2-3,TGCAGTGCTAGAGGCGGGGGGGCCGGGGGAGATACGCAGTATTTT,CSARGGGAGGDTQYF
TRBV2,-,-,TRBJ2-7,TGTGCCAGCAGTGAATACAGACTGTACGAGCAGTACTTC,CASSEYRLYEQYF
TRBV5-8,TRBD1,-,TRBJ2-7,TGTGCCAGCAGCCCGGACAGGGAAACCCACGAGCAGTACTTC,CASSPDRETHEQYF
TRBV7-2,-,-,TRBJ1-1,TGTGCCAGCAGCTTCCAGTCGGGTGAAGCTTTCTTT,CASSFQSGEAFF
TRBV4-3,-,-,TRBJ2-1,TGCGCCAGCAGCCAAGAGGGCGGGGAGCGGCAGTTCTTC,CASSQEGGERQFF
TRBV12-3/TRBV12-4,-,-,TRBJ1-2,TGTGCCAGCGGAGGGGGGCAGCCCTATGGCTACACCTTC,CASGGGQPYGYTF
TRBV9,TRBD2,-,TRBJ2-1,TGTGCCAGCAACCCTAGCGGGGGGGCGTCCTTCTTC,CASNPSGGASFF
TRBV5-4,-,many,TRBJ2-3,TGTGCCAGCAGCGTGGGACAACGCACAGATACGCAGTATTTT,CASSVGQRTDTQYF
TRBV19,TRBD1,-,TRBJ1-2,TGTGCCAGTAGTATACGGGGACAGGTGAAGTATGGCTACACCTTC,CASSIRGQVKYGYTF
TRBV29-1,-,few,TRBJ2-1,TGCAGCGTTGATAAGGGACTCCGTAATGAGCAGTTCTTC,CSVDKGLRNEQFF
TRBV7-8,-,-,TRBJ1-2,TGTGCCAGCAGCTTAGCGTATCGGAGCGGCTACACCTTC,CASSLAYRSGYTF
TRBV14,-,-,TRBJ2-2,TGTGCCAGCAGCCCACCAGAATGGGGGACCGGGGAGCTGTTTTTT,CASSPPEWGTGELFF
TRBV24-1,-,-,TRBJ2-5,TGTGCCACCAGTGATTTGGGGGCAGGGGTTCAAGAGACCCAGTACTTC,CATSDLGAGVQETQYF